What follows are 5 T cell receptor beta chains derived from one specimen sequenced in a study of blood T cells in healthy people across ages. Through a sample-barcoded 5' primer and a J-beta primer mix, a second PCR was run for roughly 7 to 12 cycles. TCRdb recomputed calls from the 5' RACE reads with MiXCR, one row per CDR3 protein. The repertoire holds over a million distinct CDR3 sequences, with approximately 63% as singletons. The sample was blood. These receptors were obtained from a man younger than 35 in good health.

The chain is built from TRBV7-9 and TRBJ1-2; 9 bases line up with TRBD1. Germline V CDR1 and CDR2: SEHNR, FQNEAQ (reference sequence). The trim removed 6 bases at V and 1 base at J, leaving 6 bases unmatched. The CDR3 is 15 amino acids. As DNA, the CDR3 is TGTGCCAGCAGTCCCACAGGGGGCGATAACTATGGCTACACCTTC. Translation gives CASSPTGGDNYGYTF.

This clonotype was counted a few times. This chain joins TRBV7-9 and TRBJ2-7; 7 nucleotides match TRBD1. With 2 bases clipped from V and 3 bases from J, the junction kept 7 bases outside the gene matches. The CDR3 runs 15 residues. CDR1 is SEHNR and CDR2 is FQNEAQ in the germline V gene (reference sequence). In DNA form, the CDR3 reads TGTGCCAGCAGCTTAATACGACAGGGTGACTACGAGCAGTACTTC. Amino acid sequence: CASSLIRQGDYEQYF. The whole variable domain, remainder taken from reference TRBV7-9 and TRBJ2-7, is DTGVSQNPRHKITKRGQNVTFRCDPISEHNRLYWYRQTLGQGPEFLTYFQNEAQLEKSRLLSDRFSAERPKGSFSTLEIQRTEQGDSAMYLCASSLIRQGDYEQYFGPGTRLTVT.

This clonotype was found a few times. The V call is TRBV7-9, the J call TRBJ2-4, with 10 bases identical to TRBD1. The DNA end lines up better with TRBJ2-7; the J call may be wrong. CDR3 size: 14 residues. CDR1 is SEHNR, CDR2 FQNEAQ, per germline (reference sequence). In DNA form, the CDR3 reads TGTGCCAGCAGCGCAGGACAGGGGGAATACGAGCAGTACTTC. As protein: CASSAGQGEYEQYF.

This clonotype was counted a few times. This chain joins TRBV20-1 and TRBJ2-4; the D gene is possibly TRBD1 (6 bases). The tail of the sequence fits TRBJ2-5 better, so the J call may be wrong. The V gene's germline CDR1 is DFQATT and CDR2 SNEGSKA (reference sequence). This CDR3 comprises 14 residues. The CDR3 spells CSATRDTYQETQYF. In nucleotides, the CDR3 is TGCAGTGCAACCCGGGACACCTATCAAGAGACCCAGTACTTC.

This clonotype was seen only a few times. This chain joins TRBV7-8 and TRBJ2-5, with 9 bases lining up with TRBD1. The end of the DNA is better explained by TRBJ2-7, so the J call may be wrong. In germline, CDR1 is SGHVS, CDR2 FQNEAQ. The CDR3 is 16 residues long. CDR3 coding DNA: TGTGCCAGCAGCTTAGCTCTGGGACAGGGAAGCCACGAGCAGTACTTC. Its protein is CASSLALGQGSHEQYF.